This T cell receptor (beta chain) came from a study of blood T cell repertoires in COVID-19. About the research overall: Sources were T cells, B-cell-depleted T cells, or PBMCs; the material itself was cDNA or gDNA.

Under the authors' procedure: Reference gene primer amplification yielded estimated nucleated cell counts. Clones were read by immunoSEQ multiplex PCR, and TCRdb kept only the in-frame ones, dropping some. V and J calls and clone size are as listed in that table; D and trimming were resolved from the DNA. The sample has 200,000 to 250,000 clones; roughly 88% are singletons. Individuals drawn from 20 to 30 US areas were about 18 to 90 years old. Participants' reported clinical history set cohort assignment. This CDR3 comprises 15 residues. Germline CDR1 reads SGDLS; CDR2 reads YYNGEE. Trimming took off 3 bases at V and 3 bases at J, with 13 bases between the two ends.

The sample comprised PBMCs or T cells enriched from blood (not recorded which). This TCR was sampled from a woman in her thirties or forties with acute COVID-19. The rearrangement uses TRBV9 and TRBJ1-3; D gene unclear. CDR3 bases: TGTGCCAGCAGCGAGAGAGAGGGTTATGGAAACACCATATATTTT. Residues: CASSEREGYGNTIYF.